The clone carrying this T cell receptor beta chain was found once. Its specificity is unknown. The entry originates in a study of a mutant IDH1 vaccine in newly diagnosed glioma. Whole-study context: Patients received eight vaccinations in weeks 1, 3, 5, 7, 11, 15, 19, 23. Vaccine dosing followed radiotherapy by 4-6 weeks, or accompanied temozolomide cycles. Prior therapy was radiotherapy, temozolomide, or both; most received both.

Time point defined: week 11, during vaccination. Doses consisted of 300 ug of mutant IDH1 20-mer peptide each, paired with topical imiquimod. Clones were sequenced by immunoSEQ multiplex PCR, and TCRdb holds only the in-frame ones, with some missing. The top ten hold roughly 0.62% of the sample, which has over 95,000 clones, 85% to 90% seen once. Regarding the study as a whole: Shifts in the top peripheral T cell clonotypes seemed unrelated to pseudoprogression.

The receptor was isolated from a woman aged 50 to 65 with glioma. Here the sequenced sample was PBMCs, taken from a glioma patient whose treatment included an IDH1 peptide vaccine.

The CDR3 loop is CASSLSGNQPQHF. For the CDR3, the DNA is TGTGCCAGCAGCTTAAGTGGCAATCAGCCCCAGCATTTT. V is TRBV11-2 and J is TRBJ1-5; unclear D gene. The germline V and J ends were trimmed by 2 bases and 2 bases, with 4 bases remaining between them. The CDR3 loop spans 13 amino acids. Germline lookup yields CDR1 SGHAT and CDR2 FQNNGV.